The 5 T cell receptor beta chains listed next were all sequenced from one sample in a study of shared clonotypes between healthy human individuals. Assay: immunoSEQ multiplex PCR; the TCRdb copy retains only in-frame clones and omits some. The sample lists around 1,000,000 clones, 70% to 85% occurring once. Sequencing used memory CD4+ T cells from PBMCs. Noted subset: CD45RA-negative fraction. Receptors were obtained from a man aged 18-30 years in good health. Some clones in this sample may be carry-over from other donors' samples.

The chain joins TRBV19 to TRBJ1-1; 10 bases match TRBD1. Germline V gene sequence: CDR1 LNHDA, CDR2 SQIVND (reference sequence). The junction had 13 bases not matched to a gene; V was cut back by 5 bases and J by 4 bases. This CDR3 is 17 amino acids long. CDR3: CASSGTDRGLGSTEAFF. For the CDR3, the DNA is TGTGCCAGTAGTGGTACAGACAGGGGGCTTGGAAGCACTGAAGCTTTCTTT.

The chain joins TRBV11-2 to TRBJ1-1; unclear D gene. The length of the CDR3 is 12 residues. V lost 8 bases to trimming and J lost 0 bases, with 7 bases between them. Germline CDR1 reads SGHAT; CDR2 reads FQNNGV. CDR3 region: CASALMNTEAFF. The DNA for the CDR3 is TGTGCCAGCGCACTTATGAACACTGAAGCTTTCTTT.

The chain employs TRBV7-9 and TRBJ1-2, with D uncertain. V was clipped by 0 bases and J by 2 bases, with 7 bases between them. CDR3 length: 14 amino acids. CDR1 is SEHNR, CDR2 FQNEAQ, per germline (reference sequence). The CDR3 nucleotides read TGTGCCAGCAGCTTAGCGGCAGCCAACTATGGCTACACCTTC. Translating gives CASSLAAANYGYTF. Combining the CDR3 with reference TRBV7-9 and TRBJ1-2 gives the whole variable domain DTGVSQNPRHKITKRGQNVTFRCDPISEHNRLYWYRQTLGQGPEFLTYFQNEAQLEKSRLLSDRFSAERPKGSFSTLEIQRTEQGDSAMYLCASSLAAANYGYTFGSGTRLTVV.

With regard to this clone: This clone may be a read error of a much larger clone one base away. The rearrangement uses TRBV29-1 and TRBJ1-1, with a possible D match to TRBD1 (5 bases). This CDR3 has 12 amino acids. The germline gives CDR1 SQVTM, CDR2 ANQGSEA. The CDR3 loop reads CSIEPGGTEAFF. CDR3 bases: TGCAGCATTGAGCCGGGGGGAACTGAAGCTTTCTTT.

The chain couples TRBV27 to TRBJ2-3, with D possibly being TRBD2 (6 bases). The V and J ends lost 2 bases and 2 bases respectively, with 17 bases between them. CDR3 length: 17 residues. Germline loops: CDR1 MNHEY, CDR2 SMNVEV (reference sequence). CDR3 in amino acids: CASSLLPGLRFTDTQYF. The CDR3 coding sequence is TGTGCCAGCAGTTTACTTCCGGGACTCCGCTTCACAGATACGCAGTATTTT.